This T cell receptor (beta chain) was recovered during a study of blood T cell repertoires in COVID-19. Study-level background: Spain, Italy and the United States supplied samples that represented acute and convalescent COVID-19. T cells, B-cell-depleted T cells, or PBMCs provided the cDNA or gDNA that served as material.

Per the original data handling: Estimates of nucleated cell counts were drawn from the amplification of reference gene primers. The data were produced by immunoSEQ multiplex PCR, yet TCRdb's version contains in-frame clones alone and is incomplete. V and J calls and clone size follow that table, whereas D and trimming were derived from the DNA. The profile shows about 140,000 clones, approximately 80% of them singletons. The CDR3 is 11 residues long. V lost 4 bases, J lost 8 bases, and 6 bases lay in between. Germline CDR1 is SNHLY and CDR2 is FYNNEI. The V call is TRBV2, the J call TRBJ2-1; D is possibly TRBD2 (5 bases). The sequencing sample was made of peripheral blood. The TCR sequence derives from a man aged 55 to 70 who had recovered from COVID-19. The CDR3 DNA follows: TGTGCCAGCAGTGTACTAGATGAGCAGTTCTTC. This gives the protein CASSVLDEQFF.